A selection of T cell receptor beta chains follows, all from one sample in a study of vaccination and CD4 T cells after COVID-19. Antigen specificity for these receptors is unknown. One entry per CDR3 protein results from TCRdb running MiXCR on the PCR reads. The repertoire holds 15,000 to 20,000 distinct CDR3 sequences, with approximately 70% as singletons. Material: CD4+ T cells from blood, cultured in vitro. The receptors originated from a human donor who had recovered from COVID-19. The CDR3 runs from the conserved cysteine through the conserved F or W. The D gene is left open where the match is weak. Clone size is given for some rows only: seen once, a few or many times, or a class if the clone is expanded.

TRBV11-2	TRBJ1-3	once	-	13	TGTGCCAGCAGCTTTGACTCTGGAAACACCATATATTTT	CASSFDSGNTIYF
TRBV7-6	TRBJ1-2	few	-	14	TGTGCCAGCAGCTATCGGACAGCCCACTATGGCTACACCTTC	CASSYRTAHYGYTF
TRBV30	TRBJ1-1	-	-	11	TGTGCCTGGAGTATGGCGGCAGAAGCTTTCTTT	CAWSMAAEAFF
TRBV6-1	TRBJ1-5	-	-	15	TGTGCCAGCAGTGACGGACGGGCCCCCAATCAGCCCCAGCATTTT	CASSDGRAPNQPQHF
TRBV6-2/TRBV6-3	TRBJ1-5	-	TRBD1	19	TGTGCCAGCAGTTACTCGAGACAGGGAAGATGGTTGAGCAATCAGCCCCAGCATTTT	CASSYSRQGRWLSNQPQHF
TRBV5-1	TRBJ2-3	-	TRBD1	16	TGCGCCAGCAGCTTGGAGGGACAGGGGGTGACAGATACGCAGTATTTT	CASSLEGQGVTDTQYF
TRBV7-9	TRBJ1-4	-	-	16	TGTGCCAGCAGCTCCACCAGTGACAGTACTAATGAAAAACTGTTTTTT	CASSSTSDSTNEKLFF
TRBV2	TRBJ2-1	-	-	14	TGTGCCAGCACCCGGACCGTCTCCTACAATGAGCAGTTCTTC	CASTRTVSYNEQFF
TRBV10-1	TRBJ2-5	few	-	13	TGCGCCAGCAGTTACGGGGTGGCGGAGACCCAGTACTTC	CASSYGVAETQYF
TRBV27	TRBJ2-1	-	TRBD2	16	TGTGCCAGCAGGGGGCTAGCGGGAGGGCGTGGTAAGGGGCAGTTCTTC	CASRGLAGGRGKGQFF
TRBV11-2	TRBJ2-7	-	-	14	TGTGCCAGCAGCTCCGGACGGACGACCTACGAGCAGTACTTC	CASSSGRTTYEQYF
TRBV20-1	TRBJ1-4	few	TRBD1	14	TGCAGTGCTAGAGGGGACAGGGAGTACGAAAAACTGTTTTTT	CSARGDREYEKLFF
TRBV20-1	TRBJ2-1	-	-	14	TGCAGTGCTGGGTCTCTCAGAGGGGAAGATGAGCAGTTCTTC	CSAGSLRGEDEQFF
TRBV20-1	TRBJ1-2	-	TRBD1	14	TGCAGTGCTAGAGAGCAGACAGGGCCTAATGGCTACACCTTC	CSAREQTGPNGYTF
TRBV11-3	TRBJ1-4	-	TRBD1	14	TGTGCCAGCAGCCCTCGACAGGGAGGCGAAAAACTGTTTTTT	CASSPRQGGEKLFF
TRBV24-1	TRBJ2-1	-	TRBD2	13	TGTGCCGTGGGAGGGACTGACTACAATGAGCAGTTCTTC	CAVGGTDYNEQFF
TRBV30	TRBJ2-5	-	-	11	TGTGCCTGGAGCCTCGAGAAGACCCAGTACTTC	CAWSLEKTQYF
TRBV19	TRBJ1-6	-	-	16	TGTGCCAGTAGTGGTACCGTGAGCTCCTATAATTCACCCCTCCACTTT	CASSGTVSSYNSPLHF
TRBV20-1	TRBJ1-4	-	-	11	TGCAGTGCCGGGGGGAATGAAAAACTGTTTTTT	CSAGGNEKLFF
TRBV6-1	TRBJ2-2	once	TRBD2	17	TGTGCCAGCAGCCAACTAGCGGGAGTTTCCCAGGGCGGGGAGCTGTTTTTT	CASSQLAGVSQGGELFF
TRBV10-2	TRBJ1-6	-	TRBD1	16	TGCGCCAGCAGTGAGTCGATGGCAGGGGGGAATTCACCCCTCCACTTT	CASSESMAGGNSPLHF
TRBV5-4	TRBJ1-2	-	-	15	TGTGCCAGTACCCGGAATGGGTGGTTGAATTATGGCTACACCTTC	CASTRNGWLNYGYTF
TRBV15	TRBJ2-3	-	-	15	TGTGCCACCAGCCCCCACAGGACCCCCACAGATACGCAGTATTTT	CATSPHRTPTDTQYF
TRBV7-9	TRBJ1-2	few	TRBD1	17	TGTGCCAGCAGCCCCGACGTGGGGACAGGACTGAGCTATGGCTACACCTTC	CASSPDVGTGLSYGYTF
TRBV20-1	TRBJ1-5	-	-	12	TGCAGTGCTAGAGAAGGGGTACAGCCCCAGCATTTT	CSAREGVQPQHF
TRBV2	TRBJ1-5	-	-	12	TGTGCCAGCAGTGATTCCGGGCGGCCCCAGCATTTT	CASSDSGRPQHF
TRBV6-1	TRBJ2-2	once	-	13	TGTGCCTCCACCCAACCCCGGGCCGGGGAGCTGTTTTTT	CASTQPRAGELFF